Below are 2 T cell receptor beta chains sequenced from a single sample in a study of CD8+ T cells in alopecia areata. Isolated RNA was reverse transcribed into cDNA used as the sequencing template. Produced via immunoSEQ multiplex PCR; TCRdb's table is partial and in-frame only. The repertoire includes about 190,000 clones, roughly three fifths of them detected once, and roughly 12% sits in the top ten. Treatment of the sample: oral pan-JAK inhibitor, 5-10 mg twice daily. Material: CD8+ T cells sorted from blood, obtained at week 24, from a patient treated with tofacitinib. These receptors were collected from a human donor with alopecia areata.

This chain links TRBV2 with TRBJ2-7, with TRBD1 as a possible D gene (6 bases). CDR1 is SNHLY and CDR2 is FYNNEI in the germline V gene. The CDR3 consists of 12 residues. V lost 10 bases and J lost 0, with 10 bases in between. The DNA for the CDR3 is TGTGCCATCCAGGGGTCCTCCTACGAGCAGTACTTC. It specifies CAIQGSSYEQYF.

A few counts support this clone. V and J are TRBV29-1 and TRBJ1-2; tentatively, D is TRBD1 (5 bases). This CDR3 spans 12 amino acids. Germline V CDR1 and CDR2: SQVTM, ANQGSEA. Trimming left V 4 bases short and J 1 base short, with 7 bases between. The CDR3 sequence is CSVVGGNYGYTF. The CDR3 DNA follows: TGCAGCGTTGTTGGGGGTAACTATGGCTACACCTTC.